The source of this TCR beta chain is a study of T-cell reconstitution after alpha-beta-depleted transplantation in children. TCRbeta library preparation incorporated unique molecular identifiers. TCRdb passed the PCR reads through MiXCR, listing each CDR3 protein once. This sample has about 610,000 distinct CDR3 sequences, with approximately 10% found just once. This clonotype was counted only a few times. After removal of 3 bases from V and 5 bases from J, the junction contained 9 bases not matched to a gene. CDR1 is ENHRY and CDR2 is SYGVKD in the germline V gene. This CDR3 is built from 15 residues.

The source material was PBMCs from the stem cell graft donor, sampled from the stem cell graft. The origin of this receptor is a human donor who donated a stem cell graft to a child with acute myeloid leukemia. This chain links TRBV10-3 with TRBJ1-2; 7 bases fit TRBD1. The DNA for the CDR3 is TGTGCCATCAGTGATGGGGACAGATCCTTTTATGGCTACACCTTC. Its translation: CAISDGDRSFYGYTF.